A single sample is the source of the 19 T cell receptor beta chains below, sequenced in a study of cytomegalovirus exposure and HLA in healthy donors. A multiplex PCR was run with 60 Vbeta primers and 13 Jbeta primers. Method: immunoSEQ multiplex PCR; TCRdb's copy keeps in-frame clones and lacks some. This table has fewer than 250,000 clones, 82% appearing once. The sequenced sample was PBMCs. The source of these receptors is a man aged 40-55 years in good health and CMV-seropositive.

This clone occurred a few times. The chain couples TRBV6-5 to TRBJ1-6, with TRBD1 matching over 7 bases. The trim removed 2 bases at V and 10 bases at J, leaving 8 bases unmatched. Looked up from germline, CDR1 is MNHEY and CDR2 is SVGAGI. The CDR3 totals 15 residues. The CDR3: CASSYGRQGLSPLHF. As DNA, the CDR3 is TGTGCCAGCAGTTACGGCCGACAGGGTCTCTCACCCCTCCACTTT.

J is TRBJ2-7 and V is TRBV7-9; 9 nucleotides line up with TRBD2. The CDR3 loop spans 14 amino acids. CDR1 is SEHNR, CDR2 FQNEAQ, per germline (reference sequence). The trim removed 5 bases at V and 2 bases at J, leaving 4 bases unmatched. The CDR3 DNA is TGTGCCAGCAGCGCGGGACTAGCCCCCTACGAGCAGTACTTC. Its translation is CASSAGLAPYEQYF.

The CDR3 spells CAWSTETASTEAFF. CDR3 in DNA: TGTGCCTGGAGTACGGAGACGGCTAGCACTGAAGCTTTCTTT. The V call is TRBV30, the J call TRBJ1-1, with D unclear. Germline values: CDR1 GTSNPN, CDR2 SVGIG (reference sequence). This CDR3 spans 14 amino acids. The V and J ends lost 2 bases and 4 bases respectively, with 14 bases between them.

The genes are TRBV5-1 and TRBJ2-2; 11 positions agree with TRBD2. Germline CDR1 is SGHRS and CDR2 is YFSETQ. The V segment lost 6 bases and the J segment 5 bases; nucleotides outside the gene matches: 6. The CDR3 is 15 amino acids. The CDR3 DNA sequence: TGCGCCAGCACCCACGGGACTAGCGGTACCGGGGAGCTGTTTTTT. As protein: CASTHGTSGTGELFF.

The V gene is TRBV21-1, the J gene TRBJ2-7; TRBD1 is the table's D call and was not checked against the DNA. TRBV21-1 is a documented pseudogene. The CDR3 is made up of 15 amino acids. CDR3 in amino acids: CASSLRTGASYEQYV. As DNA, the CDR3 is TGTGCCAGCAGCCTCCGGACAGGGGCATCCTACGAGCAGTACGTC.

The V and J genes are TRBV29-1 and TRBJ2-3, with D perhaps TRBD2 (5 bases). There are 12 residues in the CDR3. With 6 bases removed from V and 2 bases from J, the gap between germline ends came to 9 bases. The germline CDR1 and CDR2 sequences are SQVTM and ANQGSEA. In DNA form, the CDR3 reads TGCAGCGTCGCGGGTTCCACAGATACGCAGTATTTT. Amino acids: CSVAGSTDTQYF.

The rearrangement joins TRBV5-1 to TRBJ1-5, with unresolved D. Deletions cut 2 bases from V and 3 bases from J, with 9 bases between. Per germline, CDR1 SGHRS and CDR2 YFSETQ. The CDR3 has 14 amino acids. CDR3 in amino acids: CASSFSGDNQPQHF. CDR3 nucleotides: TGCGCCAGCAGCTTCAGCGGGGACAATCAGCCCCAGCATTTT.

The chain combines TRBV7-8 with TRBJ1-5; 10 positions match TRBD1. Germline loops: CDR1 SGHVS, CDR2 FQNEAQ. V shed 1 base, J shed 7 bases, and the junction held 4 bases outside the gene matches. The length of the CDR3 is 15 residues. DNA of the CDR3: TGTGCCAGCAGCTTAGACGGACAGGGGGAACAGCCCCAGCATTTT. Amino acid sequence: CASSLDGQGEQPQHF.

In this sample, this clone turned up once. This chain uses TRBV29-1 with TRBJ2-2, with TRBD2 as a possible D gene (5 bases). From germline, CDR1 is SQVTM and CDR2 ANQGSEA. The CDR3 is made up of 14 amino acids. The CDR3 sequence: CSGRLAPNTGELFF. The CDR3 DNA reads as TGCAGTGGCCGCCTAGCACCGAACACCGGGGAGCTGTTTTTT.

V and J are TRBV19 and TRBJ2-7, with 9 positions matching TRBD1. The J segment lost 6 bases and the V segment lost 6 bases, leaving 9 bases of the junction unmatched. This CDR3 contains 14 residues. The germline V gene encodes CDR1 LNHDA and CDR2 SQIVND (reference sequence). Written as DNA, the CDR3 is TGTGCCAGTAGAACAACAGGGGGCGGCGCCGAGCAGTACTTC. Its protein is CASRTTGGGAEQYF.

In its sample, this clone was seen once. The CDR3 here is CASSWGLADGEQFF. The DNA for the CDR3 is TGTGCCAGCAGTTGGGGACTAGCGGATGGTGAGCAGTTCTTC. J is TRBJ2-1 and V is TRBV6-5; the match to TRBD2 covers 11 bases. Germline V gene sequence: CDR1 MNHEY, CDR2 SVGAGI. V lost 4 bases and J lost 9; bases outside the gene matches: 5. There are 14 residues in the CDR3.

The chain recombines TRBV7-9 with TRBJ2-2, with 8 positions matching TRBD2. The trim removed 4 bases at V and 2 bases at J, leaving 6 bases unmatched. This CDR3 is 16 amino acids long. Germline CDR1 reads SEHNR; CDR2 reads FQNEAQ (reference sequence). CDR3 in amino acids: CASSWSGRENTGELFF. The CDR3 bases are TGTGCCAGCAGCTGGAGCGGGAGAGAAAACACCGGGGAGCTGTTTTTT.

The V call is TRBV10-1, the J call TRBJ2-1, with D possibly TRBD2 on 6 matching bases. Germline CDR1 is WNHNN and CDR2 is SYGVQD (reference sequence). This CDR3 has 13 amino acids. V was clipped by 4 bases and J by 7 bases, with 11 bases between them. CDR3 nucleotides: TGCGCCAGCAGTGGCGGGGCCGTAAATGAGCAGTTCTTC. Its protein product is CASSGGAVNEQFF.

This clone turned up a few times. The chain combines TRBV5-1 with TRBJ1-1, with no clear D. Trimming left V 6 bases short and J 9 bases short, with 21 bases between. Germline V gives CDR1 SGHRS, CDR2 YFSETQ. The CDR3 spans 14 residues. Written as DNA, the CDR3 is TGCGCCAGCACTAAAATAGGTGGGCTGGCGAAAGCTTTCTTT. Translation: CASTKIGGLAKAFF.

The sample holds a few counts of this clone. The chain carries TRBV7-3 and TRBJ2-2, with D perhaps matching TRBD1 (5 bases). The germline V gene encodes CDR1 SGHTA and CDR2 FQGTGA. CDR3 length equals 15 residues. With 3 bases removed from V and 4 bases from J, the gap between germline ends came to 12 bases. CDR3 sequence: CASSFTGLSTGELFF. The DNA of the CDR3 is TGTGCCAGCAGCTTTACAGGTCTGAGCACCGGGGAGCTGTTTTTT.

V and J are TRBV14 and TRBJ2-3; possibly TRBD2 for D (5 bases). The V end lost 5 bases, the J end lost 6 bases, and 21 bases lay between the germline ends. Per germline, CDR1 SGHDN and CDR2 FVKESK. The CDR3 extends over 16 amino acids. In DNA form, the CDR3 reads TGTGCCAGCAGCAGGATGCCCGTTGGACTCGGGGATACGCAGTATTTT. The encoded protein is CASSRMPVGLGDTQYF.

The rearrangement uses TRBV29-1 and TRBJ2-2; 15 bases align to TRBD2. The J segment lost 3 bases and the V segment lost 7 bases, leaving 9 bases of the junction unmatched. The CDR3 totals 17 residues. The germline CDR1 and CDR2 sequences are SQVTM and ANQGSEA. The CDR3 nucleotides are TGCAGCGCTCGGACTAGCGGGAGGGTCGGGTACACCGGGGAGCTGTTTTTT. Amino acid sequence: CSARTSGRVGYTGELFF.

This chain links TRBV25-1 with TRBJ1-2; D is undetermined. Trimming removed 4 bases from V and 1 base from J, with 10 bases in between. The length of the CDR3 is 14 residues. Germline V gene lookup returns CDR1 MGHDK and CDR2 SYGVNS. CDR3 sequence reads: CASSGPMLNYGYTF. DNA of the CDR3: TGTGCCAGCAGTGGGCCGATGCTTAACTATGGCTACACCTTC.

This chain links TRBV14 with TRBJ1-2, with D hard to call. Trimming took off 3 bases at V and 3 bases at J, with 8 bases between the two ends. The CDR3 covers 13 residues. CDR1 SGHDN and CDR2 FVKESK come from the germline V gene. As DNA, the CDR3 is TGTGCCAGCAGCCAGCGACTGGACTATGGCTACACCTTC. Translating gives CASSQRLDYGYTF.